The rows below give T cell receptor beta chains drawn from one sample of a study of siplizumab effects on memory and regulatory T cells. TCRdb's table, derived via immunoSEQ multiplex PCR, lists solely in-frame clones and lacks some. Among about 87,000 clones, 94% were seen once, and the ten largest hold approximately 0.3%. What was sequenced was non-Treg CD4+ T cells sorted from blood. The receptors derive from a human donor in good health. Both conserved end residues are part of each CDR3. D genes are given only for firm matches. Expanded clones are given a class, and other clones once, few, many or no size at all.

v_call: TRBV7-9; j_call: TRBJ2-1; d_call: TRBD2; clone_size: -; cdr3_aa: CASSLGTLAGVYYNEQFF; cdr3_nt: TGTGCCAGCAGCTTGGGGACTCTAGCGGGAGTTTACTACAATGAGCAGTTCTTC
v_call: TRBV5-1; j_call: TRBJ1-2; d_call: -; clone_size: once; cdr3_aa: CASSLEGRGQGYTF; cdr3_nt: TGCGCCAGCAGCTTGGAGGGCAGGGGCCAAGGCTACACCTTC
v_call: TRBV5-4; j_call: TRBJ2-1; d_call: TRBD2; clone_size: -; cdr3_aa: CAIQTSALKTNEQFF; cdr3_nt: TGTGCCATACAGACTAGCGCATTAAAAACCAATGAGCAGTTCTTC
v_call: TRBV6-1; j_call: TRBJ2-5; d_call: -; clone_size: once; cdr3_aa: CASSKNTGGETQYF; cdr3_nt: TGTGCCAGCAGTAAAAACACGGGCGGAGAGACCCAGTACTTC
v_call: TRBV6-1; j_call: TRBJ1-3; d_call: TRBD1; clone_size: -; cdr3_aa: CASSGTDRVSGNTIYF; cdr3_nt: TGTGCCAGCAGTGGGACGGACAGGGTCTCTGGAAACACCATATATTTT
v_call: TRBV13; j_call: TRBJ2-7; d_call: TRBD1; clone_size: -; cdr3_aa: CASSLFGDRGSYEQYF; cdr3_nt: TGTGCCAGCAGCTTATTCGGGGACAGGGGTTCCTACGAGCAGTACTTC
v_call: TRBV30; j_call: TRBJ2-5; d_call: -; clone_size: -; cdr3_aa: CAWSVSWSQYF; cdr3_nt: TGTGCCTGGAGTGTATCGTGGTCCCAGTACTTC
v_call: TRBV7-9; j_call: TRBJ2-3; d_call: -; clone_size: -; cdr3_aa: CASSLVGGTDTQYF; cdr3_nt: TGTGCCAGCAGCTTAGTTGGCGGCACAGATACGCAGTATTTT
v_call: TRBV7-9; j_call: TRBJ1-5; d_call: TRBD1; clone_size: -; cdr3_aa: CASSSGTGRGQPQHF; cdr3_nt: TGTGCCAGCAGCTCCGGGACAGGACGAGGCCAGCCCCAGCATTTT
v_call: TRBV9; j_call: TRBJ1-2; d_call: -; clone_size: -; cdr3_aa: CASSLGNGRGYTF; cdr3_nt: TGTGCCAGCAGCCTAGGAAACGGCCGTGGCTACACCTTC
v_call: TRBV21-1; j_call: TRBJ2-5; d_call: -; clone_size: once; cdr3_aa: CASSSVWDRAKETQYF; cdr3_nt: TGTGCCAGCAGCTCTGTTTGGGACAGGGCCAAAGAGACCCAGTACTTC
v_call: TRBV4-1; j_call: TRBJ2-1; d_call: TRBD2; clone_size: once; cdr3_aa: CASSRGLAGGIISEQFF; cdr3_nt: TGCGCCAGCAGCCGGGGACTAGCGGGGGGAATCATCAGTGAGCAGTTCTTC
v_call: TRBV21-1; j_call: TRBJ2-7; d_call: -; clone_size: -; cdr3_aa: CASSIKKRPSSSEQYF; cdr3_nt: TGTGCCAGCAGCATTAAGAAGCGACCCTCTTCGAGCGAGCAGTACTTC
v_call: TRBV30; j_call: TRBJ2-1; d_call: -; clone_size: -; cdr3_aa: CAWSVSHNEQFF; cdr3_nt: TGTGCCTGGAGTGTATCTCACAATGAGCAGTTCTTC
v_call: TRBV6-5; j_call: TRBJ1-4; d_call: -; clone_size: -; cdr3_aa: CASSYAGEEKLFF; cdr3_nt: TGTGCCAGCAGTTACGCCGGGGAGGAAAAACTGTTTTTT
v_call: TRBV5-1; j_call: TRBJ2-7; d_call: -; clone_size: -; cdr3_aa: CASSLDGSSYEQYF; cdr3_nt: TGCGCCAGCAGCCTTGACGGTAGCTCCTACGAGCAGTACTTC
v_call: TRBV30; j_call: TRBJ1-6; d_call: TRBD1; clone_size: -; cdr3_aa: CASTPPGQGAGALHF; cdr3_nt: TGTGCCTCCACACCCCCCGGACAGGGGGCCGGGGCCCTCCACTTT